This T cell receptor beta chain was observed in a study of CD8+ T cells in alopecia areata. Across the study: Each day, treated patients took oral tofacitinib twice, at 5 to 10 mg per dose. The duration of tofacitinib was 6 to 18 months, with 6 months off drug afterward.

Reverse transcription of extracted RNA yielded cDNA, which provided the sequencing template. Data came from immunoSEQ multiplex PCR; TCRdb stores just in-frame clones and leaves some out. The sample lists 200,000 to 250,000 clones; roughly 56% were seen once. Treatment noted: oral pan-JAK inhibitor, 5-10 mg twice daily. The V end was cut by 5 bases, the J end by 0 bases, with 10 bases between. Per germline, CDR1 SGHTA and CDR2 FQGNSA. CDR3 size: 15 residues. A few counts support this clone. The origin of this receptor is a human donor with alopecia areata. The specimen comprised CD4+ T cells sorted from blood, sampled at week 4, from a patient treated with tofacitinib. The V call is TRBV7-2, the J call TRBJ2-2; tentative D call: TRBD1 (6 bases). CDR3 residues: CASSLRTANTGELFF. The DNA for the CDR3 is TGTGCCAGCAGCCTACGGACAGCGAACACCGGGGAGCTGTTTTTT.